One and the same sample provided the 7 T cell receptor beta chains below, sequenced in a study of vaccination and CD4 T cells after COVID-19. Sequenced with the Oncomine TCR Beta short-read assay was DNA taken from cultured CD4+ T cells. One entry per CDR3 protein, called by TCRdb with MiXCR from the PCR reads. Here the sample spans around 11,000 distinct CDR3 sequences, roughly 26% being singletons. Treatment specified: roughly 11-day PBMC culture with coronavirus spike peptide pools or control peptides (ViraFEST assay). These receptors' antigens are unknown. Sequenced sample: cultured CD4+ T cells from blood. The receptors stem from a human donor with COVID-19.

This CDR3 reads CASSYADRVEEQYF. CDR3 nucleotide sequence: TGTGCCAGCAGTTACGCCGACAGGGTCGAAGAGCAGTACTTC. The V and J genes are TRBV6-5 and TRBJ2-7; TRBD1 aligns across 7 bases. V was clipped by 2 bases and J by 7 bases; unmatched bases: 8. Germline assignment: CDR1 MNHEY and CDR2 SVGAGI. CDR3 length: 14 residues.

V gene TRBV5-1 combines with J gene TRBJ2-3, with 7 bases lining up with TRBD2. Per the germline V gene, CDR1 is SGHRS and CDR2 is YFSETQ. The trim removed 4 bases at V and 5 bases at J, leaving 7 bases unmatched. This CDR3 has 14 amino acids. DNA of the CDR3: TGCGCCAGCAGCGGAGGAGGGGAGGGAGATACGCAGTATTTT. Its protein product is CASSGGGEGDTQYF.

V gene TRBV10-3 combines with J gene TRBJ2-5; possible D gene TRBD2, 5 bases. The CDR3 has 13 amino acids. Germline lookup yields CDR1 ENHRY and CDR2 SYGVKD. The ends were cut back, 6 bases at V and 0 bases at J, with 8 bases in the middle. CDR3 region: CAISFSDQETQYF. The CDR3 DNA sequence: TGTGCCATCAGCTTTAGCGACCAAGAGACCCAGTACTTC.

The chain has TRBV11-1 and TRBJ2-7; D call uncertain. CDR3 length: 16 amino acids. V lost 1 base and J lost 2, with 15 bases in between. Per germline, CDR1 SGHAT and CDR2 FQDESV (reference sequence). The CDR3 DNA sequence: TGTGCCAGCAGCTTAGTTCTTAGGGCCTGGCCCTACGAGCAGTACTTC. It specifies CASSLVLRAWPYEQYF.

This clonotype was found a few times. This rearrangement joins TRBV5-6 to TRBJ2-3; 10 bases are shared with TRBD2. Trimming took 3 bases from V and 2 from J; bases not matched to a gene: 3. Germline V gene lookup returns CDR1 SGHDT and CDR2 YYEEEE. This CDR3 contains 15 residues. This chain's CDR3 is CASSSSGGFTDTQYF. The CDR3 coding sequence is TGTGCCAGCAGCTCTAGCGGGGGATTCACAGATACGCAGTATTTT.

A few counts support this clonotype. The genes are TRBV27 and TRBJ2-3; 12 bases line up with TRBD2. The germline gives CDR1 MNHEY, CDR2 SMNVEV (reference sequence). The CDR3 sequence is 16 residues long. Trimming at V came to 3 bases and at J to 7 bases, leaving 8 bases not matched to a gene. Here the CDR3 reads CASSFPSGGALNTQYF. CDR3 nucleotides: TGTGCCAGCAGTTTTCCTAGCGGGGGGGCCTTGAATACGCAGTATTTT.

Details on this clonotype: The CDR3 end shows no conserved phenylalanine or tryptophan, and so a read error is likely. The V and J genes are TRBV19 and TRBJ1-6; D not resolved. This CDR3 region has 14 residues. CDR1 and CDR2 from the germline V gene are LNHDA and SQIVND (reference sequence). The V end was cut by 6 bases, the J end by 10 bases, with 16 bases between. CDR3 sequence: CASSGLGWGSPLHL. DNA for the CDR3: TGTGCCAGTAGCGGCCTCGGGTGGGGATCACCCCTCCACTTA.